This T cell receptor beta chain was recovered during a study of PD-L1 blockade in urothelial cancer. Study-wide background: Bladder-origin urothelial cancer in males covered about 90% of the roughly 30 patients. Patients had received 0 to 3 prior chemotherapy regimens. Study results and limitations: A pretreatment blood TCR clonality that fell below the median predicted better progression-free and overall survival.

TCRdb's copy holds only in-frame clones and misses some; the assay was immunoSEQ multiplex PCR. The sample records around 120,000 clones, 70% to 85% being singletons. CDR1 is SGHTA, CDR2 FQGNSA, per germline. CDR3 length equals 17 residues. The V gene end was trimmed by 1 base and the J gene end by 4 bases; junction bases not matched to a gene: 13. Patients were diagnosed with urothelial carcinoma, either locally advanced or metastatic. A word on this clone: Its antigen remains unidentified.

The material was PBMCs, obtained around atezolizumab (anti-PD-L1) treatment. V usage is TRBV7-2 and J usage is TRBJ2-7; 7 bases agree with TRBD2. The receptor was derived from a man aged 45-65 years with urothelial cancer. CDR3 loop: CASSLVIGTKREYEQYF. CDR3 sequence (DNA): TGTGCCAGCAGCTTAGTTATTGGGACTAAGCGGGAATACGAGCAGTACTTC.